This TCR beta chain was obtained from a study of control samples from healthy donors and cancer patients (TCRdb year 2020). V is trimmed back by 5 bases and J by 3 bases, and the junction contains 13 bases that no gene match accounts for. The CDR3, from cysteine to phenylalanine, totals 17 residues. This entry keeps only the CDR3 DNA: 51 bases, framed from base 1. The germline V gene (reference sequence) specifies LGHDT as CDR1 and YNNKEL as CDR2. The library was prepared using the immunoSEQ multiplex PCR assay. TCRdb obtained this table from immuneACCESS and retained in-frame rearrangements with V and J assigned. These tables miss some clones; where compared with another copy, unresolved V genes account for less than half of the shortfall, and the remainder is unexplained. Within this sample are tens of thousands of clones, with roughly 95% of them counted one time only. Less than 8.5% of the sample belongs to the ten largest clones.

About this clone: The specificity of this receptor is unknown. Base qualities were left out, and no much larger clone turns up one base away.

This chain is built from TRBV3-1 (or the pseudogene TRBV3-2) and TRBJ2-7; 10 bases in between match TRBD2. The TCR sequence derives from a man aged 55 to 70 in good health. The sequencing sample was made of blood. The nucleotide sequence reads as follows: TGTGCCAGCAGCGAAGCCCGTATAGCGGGGGGCTTCTACGAGCAGTACTTC. Translated, it gives CASSEARIAGGFYEQYF.